These T cell receptor beta chains were read from a single sample in a study of T-cell memory formation after mild COVID-19. TCRdb reprocessed the 5' RACE reads with MiXCR, giving one entry per CDR3 protein. The repertoire holds under 600,000 distinct CDR3 sequences, with less than 25% as singletons. Material: PBMCs or a T cell subset sorted from them (not recorded which). These receptors were taken from an adult woman who had mild COVID-19 (a few samples of this study predate the infection). Cell type and time point are not known. Each CDR3 is given with its conserved first and last residue. The D gene is left open where the match is weak. Some rows mark clone size as missing; the rest say once, few, many or name a class of expanded clone.

-,TRBJ2-7,TRBV2,-,13,TGTGCCAGCAGTGATAGGACAGTCGACGAGCAGTACTTC,CASSDRTVDEQYF
-,TRBJ2-2,TRBV20-1,TRBD2,18,TGCAGTGCTAGAGACCCCGGCAAGGGTAGCGGGGACACCGGGGAGCTGTTTTTT,CSARDPGKGSGDTGELFF
few,TRBJ2-3,TRBV7-9,-,15,TGTGCCAGCAGCTTAGCACAGGGCTACACAGATACGCAGTATTTT,CASSLAQGYTDTQYF
-,TRBJ1-6,TRBV7-6,-,17,TGTGCCAGCAGCTTGGCCAGGGGAGACCAGGGATATTCACCCCTCCACTTT,CASSLARGDQGYSPLHF
few,TRBJ2-1,TRBV9,TRBD2,16,TGTGCCAGCAGCGCGATAGCGGGAGGTACCTACAATGAGCAGTTCTTC,CASSAIAGGTYNEQFF
-,TRBJ2-5,TRBV29-1,-,13,TGCAGCGTTGTCCTGGCGGGGCAAGAGACCCAGTACTTC,CSVVLAGQETQYF
few,TRBJ2-1,TRBV27,TRBD2,17,TGTGCCAGCAGTCACCTGCGGGGAGCGGGGCTACGCAATGAGCAGTTCTTC,CASSHLRGAGLRNEQFF
many,TRBJ2-3,TRBV7-9,-,12,TGTGCCAGCGCCGGTAGCACAGATACGCAGTATTTT,CASAGSTDTQYF
few,TRBJ2-1,TRBV27,TRBD2,17,TGTGCCAGCAGTTTACTCGCGGGAGCGAGCTCCTACAATGAGCAGTTCTTC,CASSLLAGASSYNEQFF
-,TRBJ2-7,TRBV7-9,-,15,TGTGCCAGCAGCTTAGCGTCTGGCGGGGACTACGAGCAGTACTTC,CASSLASGGDYEQYF
many,TRBJ2-7,TRBV27,-,14,TGTGCCAGCAGTTTTAAGGCCTACTCCTACGAGCAGTACTTC,CASSFKAYSYEQYF
few,TRBJ2-2,TRBV12-3/TRBV12-4,TRBD2,16,TGTGCCAGCAGTTTGACTAGCGGGAGATCCGCCGGGGAGCTGTTTTTT,CASSLTSGRSAGELFF
many,TRBJ1-2,TRBV9,-,15,TGTGCCAGCAGCGCAGAGGGGGACAAGACCTATGGCTACACCTTC,CASSAEGDKTYGYTF
-,TRBJ2-2,TRBV29-1,TRBD1,15,TGCAGCGTTAGAGGGGGCCCCTTCAACACCGGGGAGCTGTTTTTT,CSVRGGPFNTGELFF
-,TRBJ2-5,TRBV6-6,TRBD2,13,TGTGCCATCAAGACTAGCGGCCAAGAGACCCAGTACTTC,CAIKTSGQETQYF
-,TRBJ2-6,TRBV5-5,-,18,TGTGCCAGCAGCTTGGGACCGCAGGGGCAGCTAGCGGCCAACGTCCTGACTTTC,CASSLGPQGQLAANVLTF
few,TRBJ2-1,TRBV20-1,TRBD2,13,TGCAGTGGTTCGACTAGCGGGATGAATGAGCAGTTCTTC,CSGSTSGMNEQFF
few,TRBJ2-3,TRBV5-1,TRBD1,15,TGCGCCAGCAGACTGGACAGGGCGAACACAGATACGCAGTATTTT,CASRLDRANTDTQYF
few,TRBJ2-7,TRBV6-5,-,13,TGTGCCGTCGGGGCGGGCCTGACCTACGAGCAGTACTTC,CAVGAGLTYEQYF
-,TRBJ2-5,TRBV7-2,-,16,TGTGCCAGCAGAATCCAGGCTGGGGCCAGCCAAGAGACCCAGTACTTC,CASRIQAGASQETQYF
-,TRBJ1-1,TRBV19,TRBD1,15,TGTGCCAGTAGCCCCGGGACAGGGATCGACACTGAAGCTTTCTTT,CASSPGTGIDTEAFF
-,TRBJ2-3,TRBV7-2,TRBD2,12,TGTGCCAGCGAACTTAGCGGGGATACGCAGTATTTT,CASELSGDTQYF
-,TRBJ1-1,TRBV7-8,-,15,TGTGCCAGCAGCCAGCGGGAACAGGTGACCACTGAAGCTTTCTTT,CASSQREQVTTEAFF
-,TRBJ2-5,TRBV7-3,TRBD2,14,TGTGCCAGCAGTACTAGCGGGAGCGAAGAGACCCAGTACTTC,CASSTSGSEETQYF
once,TRBJ2-7,TRBV29-1,-,11,TGCAGCGTCGACAGCTCCTACGAGCAGTACTTC,CSVDSSYEQYF
-,TRBJ2-2,TRBV18,TRBD1,14,TGTGCCAGCTCACCCGCACAGGGGACCGGGGAGCTGTTTTTT,CASSPAQGTGELFF
-,TRBJ1-5,TRBV6-1,-,18,TGTGCCAGCAGTGAAGTAGCTTATTGGGGGGAGGGCAATCAGCCCCAGCATTTT,CASSEVAYWGEGNQPQHF
-,TRBJ2-7,TRBV18,-,14,TGTGCCAGCTCACCACAGGACAAAATCTACGAGCAGTACTTC,CASSPQDKIYEQYF
few,TRBJ2-3,TRBV27,-,14,TGTGCCAGCAGTTGGACCGGACTCACAGATACGCAGTATTTT,CASSWTGLTDTQYF
-,TRBJ1-1,TRBV27,TRBD1,13,TGTGCCAGTCGATTAACAGGGGGCACTGAAGCTTTCTTT,CASRLTGGTEAFF
-,TRBJ2-2,TRBV7-9,TRBD1,16,TGTGCCAGCAGCTTACCGACAGGGGGCAGGGCCGGGGAGCTGTTTTTT,CASSLPTGGRAGELFF
-,TRBJ2-3,TRBV11-2,-,13,TGTGCCAGCAGCTTATCCAGGGCAGATACGCAGTATTTT,CASSLSRADTQYF
-,TRBJ2-3,TRBV7-8,TRBD2,18,TGTGCCAGCAGCTCGTTCGGGGCTAGCGGACCTAGCACAGATACGCAGTATTTT,CASSSFGASGPSTDTQYF
few,TRBJ1-2,TRBV5-1,-,13,TGCGCCAGCAGCTTACAGAACGACTATGGCTACACCTTC,CASSLQNDYGYTF
-,TRBJ2-7,TRBV27,TRBD2,15,TGTGCCAGCAGTAAAGGACTAGCGGGAGGCTACGAGCAGTACTTC,CASSKGLAGGYEQYF
few,TRBJ2-1,TRBV24-1,-,15,TGTGCCACCAGTGATTTGGTCGGGGGCCACAATGAGCAGTTCTTC,CATSDLVGGHNEQFF
-,TRBJ2-2,TRBV6-5,-,15,TGTGCCAGCAGTTCCCCGGGTAGTAAGGCCGGGGAGCTGTTTTTT,CASSSPGSKAGELFF
-,TRBJ2-7,TRBV7-6,TRBD2,17,TGTGCCAGCAGCTTCGGACTAGCGGGAGGCCGCTCCTACGAGCAGTACTTC,CASSFGLAGGRSYEQYF
-,TRBJ2-1,TRBV7-8,-,19,TGTGCCAGCATCACAGGTCCATTTATTCTGGCGAGCTCCTACAATGAGCAGTTCTTC,CASITGPFILASSYNEQFF
few,TRBJ2-1,TRBV9,TRBD2,15,TGTGCCAGCAGCGTAGCTAGCGGGAGTCACTATGAGCAGTTCTTC,CASSVASGSHYEQFF